Each of the 21 T cell receptor beta chains below was sequenced from the same sample in a study of T cells in women clearing cervical HPV infection. Here immunoSEQ multiplex PCR was the method, and the copy in TCRdb shows in-frame clones only, minus some. Its listing shows around 46,000 clones. Source material: blood buffy coat. The receptors derive from a woman between 18 and 70 years old with a cervical HPV16 infection that either progressed to CIN3+ or cleared (not recorded which).

A remark on this clone: The read terminates 3 residues before the CDR3 end, so the remaining end is supplied by the germline J gene. J is TRBJ2-3 and V is TRBV6-1; TRBD2 agrees at 8 bases. Germline CDR1 is MNHNS and CDR2 is SASEGT. V trimming: 2 bases; J trimming: 7 bases; junction bases outside the gene matches: 5. The CDR3 consists of 14 residues. CDR3 bases read: TGTGCCAGCAGTGAACGGGGGGGCGTGTATACG. Amino acids: CASSERGGVYT. The whole CDR3 region reads CASSERGGVYTQYF.

Concerning this clone itself: Coverage ceases 3 residues before the CDR3 finishes, and the germline J gene fills in the end. The chain is built from TRBV20-1 and TRBJ1-4, with 9 nucleotides matching TRBD1. The germline CDR1 and CDR2 sequences are DFQATT and SNEGSKA (reference sequence). The V segment lost 3 bases and the J segment 6 bases; nucleotides outside the gene matches: 14. The CDR3 totals 17 residues. CDR3: CSASTNFVTGGDEKLFF. The sequenced part of the CDR3 DNA is TGCAGTGCTAGTACAAATTTTGTGACAGGGGGAGATGAAAAA.

Points on this clone: The CDR3 end is not reached by the read, which stops 3 residues before it; the germline J gene fills it in. The chain joins TRBV29-1 to TRBJ1-2; TRBD1 matches 8 bases. The trim removed 5 bases at V and 3 bases at J, leaving 2 bases unmatched. Germline CDR1 SQVTM, CDR2 ANQGSEA. The CDR3 totals 12 residues. Here the CDR3 reads CSVKGQDYGYTF. The CDR3 DNA, read in part, is TGCAGCGTTAAGGGACAGGACTATGGC. The full variable domain, its missing parts supplied by reference TRBV29-1 and TRBJ1-2, is SAVISQKPSRDICQRGTSLTIQCQVDSQVTMMFWYRQQPGQSLTLIATANQGSEATYESGFVIDKFPISRPNLTFSTLTVSNMSPEDSSIYLCSVKGQDYGYTFGSGTRLTVV.

On this clone: The DNA ends 3 residues before the CDR3 does, and the rest of the CDR3 is filled in from the germline J gene. The chain has TRBV7-9 and TRBJ2-7; 8 nucleotides agree with TRBD2. Per the germline V gene, CDR1 is SEHNR and CDR2 is FQNEAQ (reference sequence). V lost 1 base to trimming and J lost 2 bases; unmatched junction nucleotides: 4. The CDR3 has 15 amino acids. The DNA read from the CDR3 is TGTGCCAGCAGCTTAGAACCGGGGGGGCCCTACGAG. It is translated as CASSLEPGGPYE. The CDR3 as a whole reads CASSLEPGGPYEQYF.

Regarding this clone: The read stops 3 residues short of the end of the CDR3; the missing end is completed from the germline J gene. V usage is TRBV5-1 and J usage is TRBJ2-2, with D possibly TRBD1 on 6 matching bases. The germline gives CDR1 SGHRS, CDR2 YFSETQ. The CDR3 sequence is 14 residues long. V dropped 3 bases and J dropped 3 bases, with 9 bases sitting between them. The sequenced part of the CDR3 DNA is TGCGCCAGCAGCTGGGCAGGGGACACCGGGGAG. It specifies CASSWAGDTGE. The entire CDR3 protein is CASSWAGDTGELFF.

Notes on this clone: From the germline J gene comes the end of the CDR3, since the read stops 3 residues before it. The genes are TRBV18 and TRBJ1-1; D unresolved. V lost 2 bases and J lost 5, with 12 bases in between. This CDR3 has 14 amino acids. Germline CDR1 KGHSH, CDR2 LQKENI. CDR3 sequence reads: CASSPDGGRTEAFF. Incomplete CDR3 DNA: TGTGCCAGCTCACCAGATGGCGGGAGGACTGAA.

A note on this clone: The read falls 3 residues short of the CDR3 end, and the missing part is taken from the germline J gene. V is TRBV2 and J is TRBJ2-2; D may be TRBD1 (6 bases). The CDR3 totals 13 residues. V was cut by 7 bases and J by 4 bases, with 10 bases left in between. CDR1 SNHLY and CDR2 FYNNEI come from the germline V gene. The CDR3 protein is CASTKGGTGELFF. CDR3 bases read: TGTGCCAGCACCAAAGGGGGCACCGGGGAG.

For this clone: The CDR3 extends 3 residues past the end of the read, so its final part is completed from the germline J gene. The V call is TRBV30, the J call TRBJ2-5; 7 nucleotides agree with TRBD1. Looked up from germline, CDR1 is GTSNPN and CDR2 is SVGIG (reference sequence). The CDR3 is made up of 12 amino acids. Trimming removed 8 bases from V and 4 bases from J; junction bases left unmatched: 7. This chain's CDR3 is CATSRGPETQYF. Incomplete CDR3 DNA: TGTGCCACATCGAGGGGGCCAGAGACC.

About this clone: The CDR3 extends 3 residues past the end of the read, so its final part is completed from the germline J gene. The chain employs TRBV7-9 and TRBJ2-2; D possibly corresponds to TRBD1 (6 bases). This CDR3 has 13 residues. V was clipped by 10 bases and J by 1 base, with 10 bases between them. Germline V gene data show CDR1 as SEHNR and CDR2 as FQNEAQ (reference sequence). The CDR3 here is CAMGAGNTGELFF. CDR3 DNA, as far as it was read: TGTGCCATGGGGGCAGGGAACACCGGGGAG.

With respect to this clone: Coverage ceases 3 residues before the CDR3 finishes, and the germline J gene fills in the end. The chain combines TRBV6-2 or TRBV6-3 with TRBJ1-1; D gene ambiguous. CDR1 is MNHEY, CDR2 SVGEGT, per germline. The CDR3 has 15 residues. Trimming pared 4 bases from V and 5 bases from J, leaving 17 bases between. The CDR3 loop reads CASSFPSAGWTEAFF. CDR3 DNA (partial): TGTGCCAGCAGTTTCCCGAGTGCGGGGTGGACTGAA.

Concerning this clone: The missing CDR3 end, 3 residues past where the read stops, is filled in from the germline J gene. This chain joins TRBV5-6 and TRBJ2-2; D gene unclear. The germline CDR1 and CDR2 sequences are SGHDT and YYEEEE. Between the trimmed V and J ends, which lost 0 bases and 1 base, there was a span of 7 bases. The CDR3 loop spans 15 amino acids. The CDR3 bases that were read are TGTGCCAGCAGCTTGGCGACATTGAACACCGGGGAG. This gives the protein CASSLATLNTGE. The whole CDR3 region reads CASSLATLNTGELFF.

In regard to this clone: The junction differs from germline at one of its ends, possibly a read error. Read coverage stops 3 residues before the CDR3 terminus; the germline J gene supplies the remainder. Additional DNA sequences in this sample encode the identical CDR3. The genes are TRBV30 and TRBJ1-3, with D perhaps matching TRBD1 (6 bases). CDR3 size: 13 residues. Germline CDR1 GTSNPN, CDR2 SVGIG (reference sequence). CDR3 DNA, as far as it was read: TGTGCCTGGTTGCCAGGGGCTGGAAACACA. It codes for CAWLPGAGNT. The full-length CDR3 reads as CAWLPGAGNTIYF.

In regard to this clone: The read gets to within 3 residues of the CDR3 end, and the germline J gene fills in the rest. V and J are TRBV2 and TRBJ1-1, with D possibly matching TRBD1 (5 bases). Looked up from germline, CDR1 is SNHLY and CDR2 is FYNNEI. The V end lost 5 bases, the J end lost 3 bases, and 13 bases lay between the germline ends. This CDR3 has 14 amino acids. The CDR3 reads CASSTFRQYTEAFF. CDR3 bases read: TGTGCCAGCAGTACCTTCAGACAGTACACTGAA.

Regarding this clone: The read halts 3 residues ahead of the CDR3 end, with the missing end drawn from the germline J gene. J is TRBJ1-5 and V is TRBV19; D is ambiguous. This CDR3 is built from 12 residues. Germline V gene lookup returns CDR1 LNHDA and CDR2 SQIVND (reference sequence). Between the trimmed V and J ends, which lost 3 bases and 6 bases, there was a span of 6 bases. Incomplete CDR3 DNA: TGTGCCAGTAGTATCCAGAGTCAGCCC. This codes for CASSIQSQP. The whole CDR3 sequence is CASSIQSQPQHF.

On this clone itself: The read ends 3 residues before the CDR3 terminus; that terminus is restored from the germline J gene. The chain combines TRBV7-6 with TRBJ2-1, with 9 nucleotides matching TRBD2. This CDR3 contains 17 residues. J lost 7 bases, V lost 4 bases, and 14 bases had no gene match. CDR1 and CDR2 (germline): SGHVS, FNYEAQ. The CDR3 protein is CASSSSVGSGRWNEQFF. The CDR3 DNA, read in part, is TGTGCCAGCAGCTCCTCCGTGGGTAGCGGGAGATGGAATGAG.

Notes on this clone: Sequencing ends 3 residues short of the CDR3 end; the germline J gene provides the rest. The chain combines TRBV10-1 with TRBJ2-7; TRBD1 aligns across 9 bases. J lost 2 bases, V lost 6 bases, and 5 bases had no gene match. The V gene's germline CDR1 is WNHNN and CDR2 SYGVQD (reference sequence). The length of the CDR3 is 14 residues. CDR3 sequence reads: CASSSGQGTYEQYF. The part of the CDR3 DNA that was read is TGCGCCAGCAGCTCCGGACAGGGGACCTACGAG.

Remarks on this clone: The read stops 3 residues short of the end of the CDR3; the missing end is completed from the germline J gene. This sequence joins TRBV6-2 or TRBV6-3 and TRBJ2-3; no firm D call. This CDR3 has 13 residues. Germline lookup yields CDR1 MNHEY and CDR2 SVGEGT. The germline V and J ends were trimmed by 6 bases and 4 bases, with 11 bases remaining between them. The covered CDR3 bases are TGTGCCAGCAGATCGAACAGTCCAGATACG. It is translated as CASRSNSPDT. The CDR3 in full is CASRSNSPDTQYF.

As for this clone: The CDR3 extends 3 residues past the end of the read, so its final part is completed from the germline J gene. V gene TRBV20-1 combines with J gene TRBJ1-3; D might be TRBD1 (5 bases). The CDR3 is 14 amino acids. CDR1 DFQATT and CDR2 SNEGSKA come from the germline V gene (reference sequence). Trimming stripped 3 bases from V and 0 bases from J, with 9 bases between. The sequenced part of the CDR3 DNA is TGCAGTGCTAGCCGAGGGGACTCTGGAAACACC. This encodes CSASRGDSGNT. The CDR3 in its entirety is CSASRGDSGNTIYF.

Turning to this clone: The CDR3 end falls 3 residues outside the read, so it is completed with the germline J gene. V usage is TRBV20-1 and J usage is TRBJ2-5; D call uncertain. Germline V gene data show CDR1 as DFQATT and CDR2 as SNEGSKA (reference sequence). Deletions cut 5 bases from V and 4 bases from J, with 8 bases between. This CDR3 comprises 11 residues. CDR3 bases read: TGCAGTGCTGTAGATGGAGAGACC. Encoded protein: CSAVDGET. The whole CDR3 region reads CSAVDGETQYF.

Remarks on this clone: The missing CDR3 end, 3 residues past where the read stops, is filled in from the germline J gene. V and J are TRBV19 and TRBJ2-3, with D hard to call. The V end lost 5 bases, the J end lost 0 bases, and 12 bases lay between the germline ends. Germline V gene lookup returns CDR1 LNHDA and CDR2 SQIVND (reference sequence). This CDR3 contains 15 residues. The CDR3 sequence: CASSAKQISTDTQYF. Partial CDR3 DNA: TGTGCCAGTAGTGCAAAACAGATTAGCACAGATACG.

Concerning this clone: The read is 3 residues too short to cover the CDR3 end, so that end is filled in from the germline J gene. The chain couples TRBV6-7 to TRBJ2-4; D call uncertain. TRBV6-7 is marked as an open reading frame, function uncertain. V dropped 7 bases and J dropped 0 bases, with 7 bases sitting between them. The length of the CDR3 is 13 residues. Partial CDR3 DNA: TGTGCCAGCACGGGTAGAGCCAAAAACATT. As protein: CASTGRAKNI. The CDR3 in its entirety is CASTGRAKNIQYF.